This record looks at one TCR beta chain sequence and its context. Antigen unknown. The entry originates in a study of cytomegalovirus exposure and HLA in healthy donors. On the study more broadly: Out of about 180 million T cells, an earlier analysis found 117 million unique TCR beta sequences in total. The study's findings and limits: Fewer N-insertions (relative to the roughly 700-donor mean) were reportedly seen in an Asian-associated ancestry cluster in a later analysis. A later analysis associated some 16,000 TCR beta sequences with HLA alleles at a 0.05 false discovery rate. Presence/absence analysis assumed near-uniform sequencing depth across donors.

A multiplex PCR was run with 60 Vbeta primers and 13 Jbeta primers. TCRdb's table, derived via immunoSEQ multiplex PCR, lists solely in-frame clones and lacks some. The table lists about 180,000 clones, around 81% of them singletons. Germline loops: CDR1 SNHLY, CDR2 FYNNEI. The CDR3 runs 13 residues. Trimming stripped 3 bases from V and 3 bases from J, with 8 bases between. This receptor was obtained from a woman aged 25 to 39 in good health and CMV-seronegative. The sequenced material came from PBMCs. The chain is built from TRBV2 and TRBJ1-2, with D perhaps matching TRBD1 (5 bases). The CDR3 here is CASSDRQYYGYTF. Here the CDR3 DNA reads TGTGCCAGCAGTGATCGACAGTACTATGGCTACACCTTC.